This T cell receptor beta chain was obtained from a study of CD8 T cells in ankylosing spondylitis. This clonotype has more than one count but fewer than ten. Antigen unknown. Each CDR3 protein gets one entry after TCRdb re-called the 5' RACE reads with MiXCR. Of hundreds of thousands of distinct CDR3 sequences listed, 12% are singletons. The CDR3 is 13 residues long. V was pared by 0 bases and J by 4 bases, with 7 bases between. Germline V gene lookup returns CDR1 DFQATT and CDR2 SNEGSKA (reference sequence). Study results and caveats: It appeared that ankylosing spondylitis blood was characterized by a TCR beta motif of roughly 8 highly homologous variants.

This clonotype was sampled from a male donor with ankylosing spondylitis. The genes are TRBV20-1 and TRBJ2-1; D unclear. What was sequenced was blood, either unsorted or a sorted T cell fraction (not recorded which). The CDR3 reads CSARDGSYNEQFF. In DNA, the CDR3 is TGCAGTGCTAGAGATGGGTCATACAATGAGCAGTTCTTC.